A single TCR beta chain is shown here with its context. The antigen is undetermined. Terminally differentiated effector memory CD45RA+ cells were excluded from the naive CD8 cells, which were CD45RO-negative and positively selected for CCR7. This entry is derived from a study of shared clonotypes between healthy human individuals. Produced via immunoSEQ multiplex PCR; TCRdb's table is partial and in-frame only. The sample shows 800,000 to 950,000 clones, roughly 96% of them seen only once. Study-wide findings and caveats: What limited the represented genetic and exposure-history diversity was the small number of donors.

V dropped 1 base and J dropped 7; count of bases not matched to a gene: 6. Germline CDR1 is PRHDT and CDR2 is FYEKMQ (reference sequence). This CDR3 contains 14 residues. The chain joins TRBV13 to TRBJ1-2, with TRBD1 matching 7 bases. Sequencing was performed on naive CD8+ T cells sorted from blood. The source is a man aged 25 to 40 in good health. For the CDR3, the DNA is TGTGCCAGCAGCTTAGAAGGGGGCGCTTTTGGCTACACCTTC. Residues: CASSLEGGAFGYTF.